This T cell receptor (beta chain) was identified in a study of T cells in Graves' hyperthyroidism and ophthalmopathy. Study background: Initial diagnosis, before any treatment, was when peripheral blood was collected. Study-wide points: Ophthalmopathy was told apart from stable hyperthyroidism by a 13 V-J model.

The CDR3 runs to 16 residues. Germline lookup yields CDR1 MDHEN and CDR2 SYDVKM. Losses at the gene ends were 3 bases for V and 0 bases for J; bases not matched to a gene: 5. This clonotype was found many times. What it recognizes is unknown. Among ophthalmopathy patients, the Clinical Activity Score reached at least 3, the NOSPECS grade reached at least 4, and duration remained under 3 months. Diagnostic decisions used clinical symptoms, serum thyroxine and TRAb, thyroid ultrasound and orbital computed tomography. Amplification of TCR beta CDR3 regions used RNA as the template. Carried out on the TCR CDR3, a first-round RT-PCR used the HTBI primer set. Each CDR3 protein is one row after TCRdb ran MiXCR on the multiplex PCR reads. The data contain 360,000 or so distinct CDR3 sequences, roughly 20% of them singletons.

The V gene is TRBV28, the J gene TRBJ1-5; the match to TRBD1 covers 7 bases. The receptor was isolated from a woman between 40 and 55 years old with Graves' ophthalmopathy. Sample: blood. CDR3 DNA: TGTGCCAGCAGTTTCCCAGGGGGTTATAGCAATCAGCCCCAGCATTTT. This codes for CASSFPGGYSNQPQHF.